The 21 T cell receptor beta chains below all came from one sample that was sequenced in a study of immune cell composition in non-small cell lung cancer. Generated by immunoSEQ multiplex PCR, the TCRdb table keeps only in-frame clones and is missing some. The data contain around 4,500 clones, 70% to 90% of them seen just once; the ten biggest clones take up roughly 9.9%. Sequenced: lung tumor tissue. The origin of the receptors is a human donor with non-small cell lung cancer.

The V gene is TRBV11-2, the J gene TRBJ2-1, with 14 bases lining up with TRBD2. The CDR3 consists of 13 residues. Germline-derived CDR1 and CDR2 are SGHAT and FQNNGV. V was clipped by 6 bases and J by 15 bases; unmatched bases: 7. The DNA for the CDR3 is TGTGCCAGCAGATTCGGGGGACTAGCGGGAGCGTTCTTC. This codes for CASRFGGLAGAFF.

The chain uses TRBV6-6 and TRBJ2-2; TRBD2 matches 8 bases. This CDR3 spans 14 amino acids. Germline-derived CDR1 and CDR2 are MNHNY and SVGAGI (reference sequence). Unmatched junction bases numbered 0, after V lost 6 bases and J lost 0 bases. CDR3 amino acids: CASRTSANTGELFF. DNA of the CDR3: TGTGCCAGCAGGACTAGCGCGAACACCGGGGAGCTGTTTTTT.

This clone was observed a handful of times. The DNA for the CDR3 is TGTGCCACCAGCAGAGTCACTTCCGGGTCTGGGGCCAACGTCCTGACTTTC. It yields the protein CATSRVTSGSGANVLTF. V is TRBV15 and J is TRBJ2-6; no definite D call. CDR3 length equals 17 residues. The V gene's germline CDR1 is LNHNV and CDR2 YYDKDF (reference sequence). Trimming pared 1 base from V and 1 base from J, leaving 11 bases between.

The chain recombines TRBV4-3 with TRBJ2-1, with D tentatively TRBD2 (5 bases). Trimming stripped 5 bases from V and 0 bases from J, with 11 bases between. The CDR3 consists of 15 residues. CDR1 is LGHNA, CDR2 YSLEER, per germline. For the CDR3, the DNA is TGCGCCAGCAGCGCTAGCCCTAGCTCCTACAATGAGCAGTTCTTC. This gives the protein CASSASPSSYNEQFF.

The chain employs TRBV4-2 and TRBJ2-1; TRBD2 aligns across 8 bases. This CDR3 comprises 16 residues. Trimming cost V 2 bases and J 0 bases; bases outside gene matches: 3. In germline, CDR1 is LGHNA, CDR2 YNFKEQ. CDR3 residues: CASSQPGTSSYNEQFF. Written as DNA, the CDR3 is TGTGCCAGCAGCCAACCTGGGACTAGCTCCTACAATGAGCAGTTCTTC.

This chain joins TRBV6-1 and TRBJ1-5, with 9 positions matching TRBD1. Trimming removed 6 bases from V and 6 bases from J; junction bases left unmatched: 6. Germline-derived CDR1 and CDR2 are MNHNS and SASEGT. The CDR3 covers 14 residues. The CDR3: CASSGQGLGQPQHF. CDR3 sequence (DNA): TGTGCCAGCAGCGGACAGGGGTTAGGTCAGCCCCAGCATTTT.

The chain is built from TRBV5-1 and TRBJ2-7, with D unresolved. The CDR3 loop spans 14 amino acids. The V end lost 0 bases, the J end lost 1 base, and 8 bases lay between the germline ends. Germline CDR1 SGHRS, CDR2 YFSETQ. The CDR3 is CASSLVGGSYEQYF. CDR3 DNA: TGCGCCAGCAGCTTGGTTGGCGGTTCCTACGAGCAGTACTTC.

J is TRBJ2-2 and V is TRBV7-3, with TRBD1 identical over 9 bases. The V gene's germline CDR1 is SGHTA and CDR2 FQGTGA. CDR3 length: 14 amino acids. The ends lost 3 bases at V and 7 bases at J; junction bases unmatched: 3. The CDR3: CASSLGQGGGELFF. The CDR3 DNA is TGTGCCAGCAGCTTGGGACAGGGTGGCGGGGAGCTGTTTTTT.

A single count supports this clone. The V and J genes are TRBV5-4 and TRBJ1-3, with unresolved D. The CDR3 sequence is 13 residues long. Germline V gene lookup returns CDR1 SGHNT and CDR2 YYREEE (reference sequence). V was clipped by 0 bases and J by 4 bases, with 5 bases between them. The CDR3 reads CASSLDQGNTIYF. For the CDR3, the DNA is TGTGCCAGCAGCTTGGACCAGGGAAACACCATATATTTT.

CDR3 loop: CASSLEGGEAFF. CDR3 DNA sequence: TGTGCCAGCAGCTTAGAGGGGGGTGAAGCTTTCTTT. The gene calls are TRBV11-2 and TRBJ1-1; D is perhaps TRBD1 (5 bases). The length of the CDR3 is 12 residues. Trimming cost V 0 bases and J 7 bases, with 6 bases left between them. Germline CDR1 and CDR2: SGHAT and FQNNGV.

The chain carries TRBV15 and TRBJ1-2; D not certain. Germline assignment: CDR1 LNHNV and CDR2 YYDKDF (reference sequence). The CDR3 covers 16 residues. V was trimmed by 1 base and J by 0 bases, leaving 12 bases between them. The CDR3 coding sequence is TGTGCCACCAGCAGAGGTCTAACAGAAGCTAACTATGGCTACACCTTC. Its translation: CATSRGLTEANYGYTF.

V usage is TRBV6-1 and J usage is TRBJ1-1; TRBD1 matches 7 bases. After removal of 4 bases from V and 1 base from J, the junction contained 6 bases not matched to a gene. CDR1 is MNHNS, CDR2 SASEGT, per germline. This CDR3 is 15 amino acids long. The CDR3 loop is CASSGANRGNTEAFF. As DNA, the CDR3 is TGTGCCAGCAGTGGCGCCAACAGGGGGAACACTGAAGCTTTCTTT.

This clone was counted a single time. This chain joins TRBV6-4 and TRBJ2-6; D gene unclear. The CDR3 loop spans 15 amino acids. V lost 0 bases and J 1 base, leaving 4 bases between the germline ends. Germline V gives CDR1 MRHNA, CDR2 SNTAGT. DNA for the CDR3: TGTGCCAGCAGTGACTCGAGATCTGGGGCCAACGTCCTGACTTTC. It yields the protein CASSDSRSGANVLTF.

The V call is TRBV5-1, the J call TRBJ2-1, with 7 positions matching TRBD1. CDR1 and CDR2 from the germline V gene are SGHRS and YFSETQ. The CDR3 sequence is 17 residues long. The J segment lost 4 bases and the V segment lost 3 bases, leaving 13 bases of the junction unmatched. This CDR3 reads CASSYAEFGTEYNEQFF. CDR3 sequence (DNA): TGCGCCAGCAGCTACGCCGAGTTTGGGACAGAATACAATGAGCAGTTCTTC. Full variable domain (remainder filled in from reference TRBV5-1 and TRBJ2-1): KAGVTQTPRYLIKTRGQQVTLSCSPISGHRSVSWYQQTPGQGLQFLFEYFSETQRNKGNFPGRFSGRQFSNSRSEMNVSTLELGDSALYLCASSYAEFGTEYNEQFFGPGTRLTVL.

The chain recombines TRBV7-9 with TRBJ2-7, with 7 nucleotides matching TRBD1. The CDR3 loop spans 14 amino acids. Germline V lookup: CDR1 SEHNR, CDR2 FQNEAQ (reference sequence). V lost 2 bases, J lost 4 bases, and 5 bases stayed unmatched. CDR3 DNA: TGTGCCAGCAGCTTAAGCCGACAGGGATACGAGCAGTACTTC. It is translated as CASSLSRQGYEQYF.

This clone was seen just once. The V call is TRBV28, the J call TRBJ2-1; 7 bases agree with TRBD2. This CDR3 has 16 residues. The germline V gene has CDR1 MDHEN and CDR2 SYDVKM. The ends lost 5 bases at V and 10 bases at J; junction bases unmatched: 17. The chain's CDR3 is CASSLRLTSPTLEQFF. The CDR3 DNA is TGTGCCAGCAGTCTCCGACTGACTAGCCCTACGCTGGAGCAGTTCTTC.

The chain has TRBV14 and TRBJ1-2; 7 bases match TRBD1. From germline, CDR1 is SGHDN and CDR2 FVKESK. The CDR3 spans 16 residues. V shed 0 bases and J 5 bases; nucleotides not matched to a gene: 9. This CDR3 is CASSQDPRRGQYGYTF. CDR3 coding DNA: TGTGCCAGCAGCCAAGACCCTCGGAGGGGGCAGTATGGCTACACCTTC. Supplemented by reference TRBV14 and TRBJ1-2, the full variable domain reads EAGVTQFPSHSVIEKGQTVTLRCDPISGHDNLYWYRRVMGKEIKFLLHFVKESKQDESGMPNNRFLAERTGGTYSTLKVQPAELEDSGVYFCASSQDPRRGQYGYTFGSGTRLTVV.

V and J are TRBV11-2 and TRBJ2-1; tentatively, D is TRBD2 (6 bases). This CDR3 has 13 amino acids. V lost 1 base and J lost 10, with 11 bases in between. Germline lookup yields CDR1 SGHAT and CDR2 FQNNGV. The CDR3 coding sequence is TGTGCCAGCAGCTTAGGGGGGGTATACGAGCAGTTCTTC. This encodes CASSLGGVYEQFF.

The chain uses TRBV7-9 and TRBJ2-7, with 8 bases identical to TRBD2. Germline V gene data show CDR1 as SEHNR and CDR2 as FQNEAQ (reference sequence). V trimming: 5 bases; J trimming: 2 bases; junction bases outside the gene matches: 8. The CDR3 consists of 15 residues. CDR3 residues: CASSPPGGGTYEQYF. The CDR3 region has the DNA TGTGCCAGCAGCCCGCCTGGCGGGGGGACCTACGAGCAGTACTTC.

This clone was recorded once. The chain has TRBV18 and TRBJ1-1; 7 nucleotides agree with TRBD1. The CDR3 is made up of 15 amino acids. Germline loops: CDR1 KGHSH, CDR2 LQKENI. Unmatched junction bases numbered 10, after V lost 2 bases and J lost 7 bases. CDR3 sequence: CASSPASTGAGEAFF. The CDR3 coding sequence is TGTGCCAGCTCACCAGCATCAACAGGGGCCGGTGAAGCTTTCTTT.

The V and J genes are TRBV7-9 and TRBJ1-1, with TRBD1 matching 7 bases. Germline V gene sequence: CDR1 SEHNR, CDR2 FQNEAQ (reference sequence). V lost 3 bases to trimming and J lost 5 bases; unmatched junction nucleotides: 12. This CDR3 comprises 16 residues. Here the CDR3 DNA reads TGTGCCAGCAGCTTGGATAACAGGGGCCGGGTTACTGAAGCTTTCTTT. Translating it yields CASSLDNRGRVTEAFF.